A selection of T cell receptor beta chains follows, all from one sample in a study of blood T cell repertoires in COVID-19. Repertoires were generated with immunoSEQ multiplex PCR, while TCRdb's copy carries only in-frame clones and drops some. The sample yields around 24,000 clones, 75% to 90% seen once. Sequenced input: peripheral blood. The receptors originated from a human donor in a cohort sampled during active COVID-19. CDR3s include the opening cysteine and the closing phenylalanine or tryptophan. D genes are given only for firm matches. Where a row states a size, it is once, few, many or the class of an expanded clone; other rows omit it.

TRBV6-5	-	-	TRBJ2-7	CASRRDSEQYF	TGTGCCAGCAGACGGGATAGCGAGCAGTACTTC
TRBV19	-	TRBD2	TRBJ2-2	CASTRLAGVLTGELFF	TGTGCCAGCACGAGGCTAGCGGGGGTTTTAACCGGGGAGCTGTTTTTT
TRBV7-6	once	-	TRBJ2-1	CASSPSSTRVNEQFF	TGTGCCAGCAGCCCAAGCTCGACTCGAGTCAATGAGCAGTTCTTC
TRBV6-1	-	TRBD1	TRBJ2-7	CASSDQDRTLNYEQYF	TGTGCCAGCAGTGACCAGGACAGGACCCTGAACTACGAGCAGTACTTC
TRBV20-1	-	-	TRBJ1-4	CSASGEKLFF	TGCAGTGCTAGCGGTGAAAAACTGTTTTTT
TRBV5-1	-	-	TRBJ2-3	CASRPGGAGVVDTQYF	TGCGCCAGCAGGCCCGGGGGCGCGGGGGTTGTAGATACGCAGTATTTT
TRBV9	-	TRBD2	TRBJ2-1	CASSVGTSGSYNEQFF	TGTGCCAGCAGCGTAGGGACTAGCGGTTCCTACAATGAGCAGTTCTTC
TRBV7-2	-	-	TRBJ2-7	CASTLSPGYEQYF	TGTGCCAGCACCCTCTCCCCCGGTTACGAGCAGTACTTC
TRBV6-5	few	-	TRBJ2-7	CASSSSGYSYEQYF	TGTGCCAGCAGCTCCTCAGGTTACTCCTACGAGCAGTACTTC
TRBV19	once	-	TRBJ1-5	CASTREGNQPQHF	TGTGCCAGTACGCGTGAGGGCAATCAGCCCCAGCATTTT
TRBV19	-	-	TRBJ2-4	CASSMYNQVAKNIQYF	TGTGCCAGTAGTATGTACAACCAGGTAGCCAAAAACATTCAGTACTTC
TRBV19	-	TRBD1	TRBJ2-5	CASSTRTGGAETQYF	TGTGCCAGTAGTACTCGGACAGGGGGCGCAGAGACCCAGTACTTC
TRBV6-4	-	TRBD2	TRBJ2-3	CASSRDYDTDTQYF	TGTGCCAGCAGCCGGGACTATGACACAGATACGCAGTATTTT
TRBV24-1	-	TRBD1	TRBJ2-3	CATSDRQGHGTDTQYF	TGTGCCACCAGTGATAGACAGGGCCATGGCACAGATACGCAGTATTTT
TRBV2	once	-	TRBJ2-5	CASSESRGETQYF	TGTGCCAGCAGTGAAAGCAGGGGTGAGACCCAGTACTTC
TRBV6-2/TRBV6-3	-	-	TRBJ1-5	CASSLTRGGPQHF	TGTGCCAGCAGCTTAACCCGGGGGGGACCCCAGCATTTT
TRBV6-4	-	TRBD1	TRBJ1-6	CASRMTGVLPGSYNSPLHF	TGTGCCAGCAGAATGACAGGGGTGCTTCCGGGTTCCTATAATTCACCCCTCCACTTT
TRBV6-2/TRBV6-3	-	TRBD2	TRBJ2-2	CASSRTSGRVNTGELFF	TGTGCCAGCAGCAGGACTAGCGGGAGGGTAAACACCGGGGAGCTGTTTTTT
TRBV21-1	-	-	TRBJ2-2	CASSKRVGQGETGELFF	TGTGCCAGCAGCAAAAGGGTGGGACAGGGGGAGACCGGGGAGCTGTTTTTT
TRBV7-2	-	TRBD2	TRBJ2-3	CASSRLAGGGTDTQYF	TGTGCCAGCAGTCGTTTAGCGGGAGGGGGGACAGATACGCAGTATTTT
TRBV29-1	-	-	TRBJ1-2	CSVEDRVGGYTF	TGCAGCGTTGAAGACAGGGTTGGTGGCTACACCTTC
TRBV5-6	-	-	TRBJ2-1	CASSLLGSNEQFF	TGTGCCAGCAGCTTGCTCGGTTCCAATGAGCAGTTCTTC
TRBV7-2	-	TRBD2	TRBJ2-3	CASSSLAGGRSLVDTQYF	TGTGCCAGCAGTTCATTAGCGGGGGGGCGGTCGTTGGTAGATACGCAGTATTTT
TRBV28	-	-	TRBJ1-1	CASSYQGRTEAFF	TGTGCCAGCAGTTATCAGGGAAGGACTGAAGCTTTCTTT
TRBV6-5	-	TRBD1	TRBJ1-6	CASRTGDHNSPLHF	TGTGCCAGTAGGACAGGGGACCATAATTCACCCCTCCACTTT
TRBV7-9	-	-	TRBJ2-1	CASSSESNEQFF	TGTGCCAGCAGCTCCGAGTCCAATGAGCAGTTCTTC
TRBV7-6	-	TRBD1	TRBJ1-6	CASSPGGYSPLHF	TGTGCCAGCAGCCCAGGGGGATATTCACCCCTCCACTTT
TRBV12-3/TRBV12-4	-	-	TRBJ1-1	CASRTGENTEAFF	TGTGCCAGCAGAACCGGGGAGAACACTGAAGCTTTCTTT
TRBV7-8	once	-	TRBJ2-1	CASSLRTSLYNEQFF	TGTGCCAGCAGCTTGCGGACTTCTCTCTACAATGAGCAGTTCTTC
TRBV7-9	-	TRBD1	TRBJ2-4	CASSLDGTARNIQYF	TGTGCCAGCAGCTTAGACGGGACAGCACGGAACATTCAGTACTTC
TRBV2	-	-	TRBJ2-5	CASSLTLQETQYF	TGTGCCAGCAGTCTGACATTACAAGAGACCCAGTACTTC
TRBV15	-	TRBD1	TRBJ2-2	CAIGTGRGTGELFF	TGTGCCATCGGGACAGGGAGGGGCACCGGGGAGCTGTTTTTT
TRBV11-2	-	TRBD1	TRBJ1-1	CASSTLTGVNTEAFF	TGTGCCAGCAGCACCTTAACAGGGGTTAACACTGAAGCTTTCTTT
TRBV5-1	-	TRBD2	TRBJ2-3	CASSRGGDLTDTQYF	TGCGCCAGCAGCCGGGGGGGCGACCTCACAGATACGCAGTATTTT
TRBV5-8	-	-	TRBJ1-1	CASSAGYRGTEAFF	TGTGCCAGCAGCGCAGGGTATCGCGGCACTGAAGCTTTCTTT
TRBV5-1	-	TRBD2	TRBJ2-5	CASSLVSGELQETQYF	TGCGCCAGCAGCTTGGTTAGCGGGGAACTCCAAGAGACCCAGTACTTC
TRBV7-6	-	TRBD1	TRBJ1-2	CASSATGGANYGYTF	TGTGCCAGCAGCGCAACAGGGGGGGCCAACTATGGCTACACCTTC
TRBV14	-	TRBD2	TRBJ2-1	CASSQLAGVLHEQFF	TGTGCCAGCAGCCAACTAGCGGGGGTTTTGCATGAGCAGTTCTTC